These 27 T cell receptor beta chains were sequenced from one sample in a study of T cell responses to AZD1222 COVID-19 vaccine. The table came from immunoSEQ multiplex PCR; TCRdb's copy has only in-frame clones and leaves some out. This sample has under 150,000 clones, with more than 85% found just once. The material sequenced was peripheral blood, taken 28 days after the second AZD1222 dose. These receptors were taken from an adult who received the AZD1222 COVID-19 vaccine.

This clone has only one observation. The chain carries TRBV14 and TRBJ2-1; D may match TRBD1 or TRBD2 (6 bases each). Germline assignment: CDR1 SGHDN and CDR2 FVKESK. The CDR3 spans 13 residues. V lost 1 base, J lost 10 bases, and 11 bases lay in between. CDR3 in amino acids: CASSQGSGQEQFF. The CDR3 coding sequence is TGTGCCAGCAGCCAAGGTAGCGGACAGGAGCAGTTCTTC. Complete variable domain (other parts from reference TRBV14 and TRBJ2-1): EAGVTQFPSHSVIEKGQTVTLRCDPISGHDNLYWYRRVMGKEIKFLLHFVKESKQDESGMPNNRFLAERTGGTYSTLKVQPAELEDSGVYFCASSQGSGQEQFFGPGTRLTVL.

The chain has TRBV5-6 and TRBJ2-7; 8 bases align to TRBD1. V dropped 3 bases and J dropped 3; count of bases not matched to a gene: 17. The CDR3 extends over 18 amino acids. Per the germline V gene, CDR1 is SGHDT and CDR2 is YYEEEE. The CDR3: CASSSRRQGAVGIYEQYF. CDR3 nucleotides: TGTGCCAGCAGCTCCCGCCGCCAGGGGGCGGTGGGGATCTACGAGCAGTACTTC.

The chain links TRBV5-1 to TRBJ1-4; D is undetermined. V was shortened by 0 bases and J by 5 bases, with 14 bases between the two germline ends. The CDR3 has 16 residues. Germline CDR1 SGHRS, CDR2 YFSETQ. CDR3 sequence reads: CASSLGTNLGNEKLFF. The CDR3, as DNA: TGCGCCAGCAGCTTGGGAACCAACTTAGGGAATGAAAAACTGTTTTTT.

The gene calls are TRBV10-3 and TRBJ2-6; D remains ambiguous. Germline CDR1 is ENHRY and CDR2 is SYGVKD. Trimming cost V 0 bases and J 2 bases, with 5 bases left between them. CDR3 length equals 15 residues. CDR3 in DNA: TGTGCCATCAGTGAGTCTTTAGCTGGGGCCAACGTCCTGACTTTC. Amino acid sequence: CAISESLAGANVLTF.

The chain is built from TRBV29-1 and TRBJ1-1, with 7 positions matching TRBD1. CDR1 and CDR2 from the germline V gene are SQVTM and ANQGSEA. The CDR3 contains 17 residues. J was trimmed by 6 bases and V by 3 bases; bases with no gene match: 19. CDR3 DNA sequence: TGCAGCGTTGACTGGGAGAAAAACCAGGGGGTAGGAGCTGAAGCTTTCTTT. Residues: CSVDWEKNQGVGAEAFF.

This rearrangement joins TRBV9 to TRBJ1-2, with 11 bases aligning to TRBD1. The CDR3 has 17 amino acids. V lost 0 bases and J lost 4; bases outside the gene matches: 8. Germline CDR1 reads SGDLS; CDR2 reads YYNGEE. CDR3 sequence reads: CASSVEGQGVLSYGYTF. The CDR3 DNA reads as TGTGCCAGCAGCGTAGAGGGACAGGGGGTTTTGAGCTATGGCTACACCTTC.

V and J are TRBV5-1 and TRBJ2-5; tentatively, D is TRBD1 or TRBD2 (5 bases each). The CDR3 is made up of 13 amino acids. V was shortened by 0 bases and J by 5 bases, with 8 bases between the two germline ends. CDR1 is SGHRS and CDR2 is YFSETQ in the germline V gene. The CDR3 coding sequence is TGCGCCAGCAGCTTGGGAGGGGTGGAGACCCAGTACTTC. It specifies CASSLGGVETQYF.

J is TRBJ1-1 and V is TRBV19; D is perhaps TRBD1 (6 bases). Trimming cost V 7 bases and J 4 bases, with 10 bases left between them. The germline V gene encodes CDR1 LNHDA and CDR2 SQIVND (reference sequence). The CDR3 covers 12 residues. As DNA, the CDR3 is TGTGCCAGTAAACAGGGATTCACTGAAGCTTTCTTT. This sequence encodes CASKQGFTEAFF.

The chain links TRBV6-4 to TRBJ1-2, with 7 nucleotides matching TRBD1. The V and J ends lost 0 bases and 8 bases, in that order; junction bases with no gene match: 6. CDR1 is MRHNA and CDR2 is SNTAGT in the germline V gene. The CDR3 is made up of 14 amino acids. CDR3 amino acids: CASSDSKTGVGYTF. The DNA of the CDR3 is TGTGCCAGCAGTGACTCGAAAACAGGGGTGGGCTACACCTTC.

The rearrangement uses TRBV6-5 and TRBJ1-1; TRBD1 aligns across 7 bases. V gave up 6 bases and J gave up 4 bases; unmatched junction bases: 11. The CDR3 is 15 residues long. Germline V CDR1 and CDR2: MNHEY, SVGAGI. The CDR3 sequence is CASRPERGRTTEAFF. The CDR3 DNA reads TGTGCCAGCAGACCTGAGAGGGGGCGGACCACTGAAGCTTTCTTT.

This clone appeared once. V gene TRBV4-1 combines with J gene TRBJ2-7; D is undetermined. Deletions cut 0 bases from V and 2 bases from J, with 8 bases between. There are 14 residues in the CDR3. Germline CDR1 is MGHRA and CDR2 is YSYEKL. The CDR3 DNA reads TGCGCCAGCAGCCAAGATGGGTGGACCTACGAGCAGTACTTC. Residues: CASSQDGWTYEQYF.

J is TRBJ2-7 and V is TRBV20-1; 9 positions agree with TRBD2. This CDR3 is 16 amino acids long. Germline V gene data show CDR1 as DFQATT and CDR2 as SNEGSKA (reference sequence). V lost 3 bases, J lost 7 bases, and 16 bases stayed unmatched. This CDR3 reads CSASGILGGRAGEQYF. Written as DNA, the CDR3 is TGCAGTGCTAGTGGGATCCTTGGCGGGAGGGCCGGTGAGCAGTACTTC.

V gene TRBV11-1 combines with J gene TRBJ1-1, with TRBD1 identical over 10 bases. The CDR3 extends over 15 amino acids. V shed 5 bases, J shed 6 bases, and the junction held 9 bases outside the gene matches. CDR1 is SGHAT and CDR2 is FQDESV in the germline V gene (reference sequence). CDR3 in amino acids: CASSPSAGTGAEAFF. CDR3 nucleotide sequence: TGTGCCAGCAGCCCCTCCGCCGGGACAGGGGCTGAAGCTTTCTTT.

The J gene is TRBJ2-1, the V gene TRBV27, with no clear D. The V gene lost 5 bases and the J gene lost 5 bases, with 7 bases spanning the gap. This CDR3 contains 12 residues. From germline, CDR1 is MNHEY and CDR2 SMNVEV (reference sequence). DNA for the CDR3: TGTGCCAGCAGTCAGATCAACAATGAGCAGTTCTTC. Amino acid sequence: CASSQINNEQFF.

This clone was observed a single time. J is TRBJ1-1 and V is TRBV9; the D gene is possibly TRBD1 (5 bases). Germline CDR1 SGDLS, CDR2 YYNGEE. CDR3 length: 13 residues. V was cut by 1 base and J by 4 bases, with 8 bases left in between. CDR3 sequence: CASSVRGGTEAFF. As DNA, the CDR3 is TGTGCCAGCAGCGTAAGGGGTGGCACTGAAGCTTTCTTT.

CDR3 sequence (DNA): TGCAGCGTTGAAGACGTAGGGAGTGAGCAGTTCTTC. Translated, it gives CSVEDVGSEQFF. This sequence joins TRBV29-1 and TRBJ2-1, with a tentative D call TRBD2 (5 bases). Germline lookup yields CDR1 SQVTM and CDR2 ANQGSEA. CDR3 length equals 12 residues. V shed 0 bases and J shed 9 bases, with 9 bases lying between them.

This clone was picked up a small number of times. The genes are TRBV18 and TRBJ2-2; D remains ambiguous. The V gene's germline CDR1 is KGHSH and CDR2 LQKENI. The CDR3 extends over 13 amino acids. The V and J ends lost 3 bases and 7 bases respectively, with 9 bases between them. Here the CDR3 reads CASSPSAHGELFF. As DNA, the CDR3 is TGTGCCAGCTCACCGTCTGCTCACGGGGAGCTGTTTTTT.

The rearrangement uses TRBV19 and TRBJ1-2, with D unresolved. The CDR3 is 13 residues long. Per germline, CDR1 LNHDA and CDR2 SQIVND (reference sequence). V gave up 7 bases and J gave up 4 bases, with 13 bases separating them. The CDR3 nucleotides read TGTGCCAGTAAAGGTATACATGGCTATGGCTACACCTTC. This sequence encodes CASKGIHGYGYTF. Filled out from reference TRBV19 and TRBJ1-2, the complete variable domain reads DGGITQSPKYLFRKEGQNVTLSCEQNLNHDAMYWYRQDPGQGLRLIYYSQIVNDFQKGDIAEGYSVSREKKESFPLTVTSAQKNPTAFYLCASKGIHGYGYTFGSGTRLTVV.

The chain recombines TRBV27 with TRBJ2-7; D might be TRBD2 (5 bases). Trimming took 4 bases from V and 4 from J, leaving 8 bases between them. This CDR3 is 12 amino acids long. Germline assignment: CDR1 MNHEY and CDR2 SMNVEV (reference sequence). The CDR3 coding sequence is TGTGCCAGCAGTTCCGGGGTTTACGAGCAGTACTTC. Translated, it gives CASSSGVYEQYF.

The chain carries TRBV14 and TRBJ2-5; D might be TRBD2 (5 bases). Germline loops: CDR1 SGHDN, CDR2 FVKESK. The CDR3 is 15 residues long. Trimming took off 1 base at V and 2 bases at J, with 11 bases between the two ends. This chain's CDR3 is CASSQGLYLQETQYF. The CDR3 DNA follows: TGTGCCAGCAGCCAAGGACTATACCTTCAAGAGACCCAGTACTTC.

V is TRBV28 and J is TRBJ1-3; D not resolved. This CDR3 contains 13 residues. From germline, CDR1 is MDHEN and CDR2 SYDVKM. V was shortened by 2 bases and J by 7 bases, with 9 bases between the two germline ends. As DNA, the CDR3 is TGTGCCAGCAGTTTAGCCCTCGCTAACACCATATATTTT. The encoded protein is CASSLALANTIYF.

The J gene is TRBJ1-5, the V gene TRBV7-2, with D possibly being TRBD1 (5 bases). Germline V gene lookup returns CDR1 SGHTA and CDR2 FQGNSA. The CDR3 consists of 13 residues. The V gene lost 5 bases and the J gene lost 4 bases, with 9 bases spanning the gap. The chain's CDR3 is CASSPDSNQPQHF. The DNA of the CDR3 is TGTGCCAGCAGCCCCGACAGTAATCAGCCCCAGCATTTT.

The chain employs TRBV27 and TRBJ1-5; unclear D gene. This CDR3 comprises 13 residues. V lost 6 bases, J lost 0 bases, and 6 bases lay in between. Germline V gene data show CDR1 as MNHEY and CDR2 as SMNVEV (reference sequence). The CDR3 sequence: CASRRDSNQPQHF. CDR3 nucleotides: TGTGCCAGCAGGAGAGATAGCAATCAGCCCCAGCATTTT.

The V gene is TRBV5-1, the J gene TRBJ2-6, with TRBD2 as a possible D gene (5 bases). Germline CDR1 and CDR2: SGHRS and YFSETQ. Trimming removed 1 base at V and 0 bases at J, with 14 bases between. This CDR3 comprises 18 residues. In DNA, the CDR3 is TGCGCCAGCAGCTTGAGCGGACCGACCAGCTCTGGGGCCAACGTCCTGACTTTC. Amino acid sequence: CASSLSGPTSSGANVLTF.

The chain uses TRBV12-2 and TRBJ2-7; TRBD2 is taken as the D call from the table, unchecked against the DNA. TRBV12-2 is annotated as a pseudogene. The CDR3 contains 17 residues. The DNA for the CDR3 is TGTGCAAGTCGCTTAACCCGATCTAGGTGGGAGGCCCCTCGGCAGTACTTC. Protein: CASRLTRSRWEAPRQYF.

This sequence joins TRBV9 and TRBJ2-2; 10 bases line up with TRBD2. This CDR3 spans 15 amino acids. Germline assignment: CDR1 SGDLS and CDR2 YYNGEE. After removal of 4 bases from V and 5 bases from J, the junction contained 5 bases not matched to a gene. In DNA, the CDR3 is TGTGCCAGCAGCTTCCTAGCGGGAGAAACCGGGGAGCTGTTTTTT. Encoded protein: CASSFLAGETGELFF. Full variable domain (remainder filled in from reference TRBV9 and TRBJ2-2): DSGVTQTPKHLITATGQRVTLRCSPRSGDLSVYWYQQSLDQGLQFLIQYYNGEERAKGNILERFSAQQFPDLHSELNLSSLELGDSALYFCASSFLAGETGELFFGEGSRLTVL.

The J gene is TRBJ1-1, the V gene TRBV2, with TRBD1 matching 10 bases. The V gene end was trimmed by 8 bases and the J gene end by 4 bases; junction bases not matched to a gene: 4. Germline V gene lookup returns CDR1 SNHLY and CDR2 FYNNEI. CDR3 length: 13 amino acids. The CDR3 region is CASDRGQVTEAFF. In DNA form, the CDR3 reads TGTGCCAGCGACAGGGGGCAGGTCACTGAAGCTTTCTTT.